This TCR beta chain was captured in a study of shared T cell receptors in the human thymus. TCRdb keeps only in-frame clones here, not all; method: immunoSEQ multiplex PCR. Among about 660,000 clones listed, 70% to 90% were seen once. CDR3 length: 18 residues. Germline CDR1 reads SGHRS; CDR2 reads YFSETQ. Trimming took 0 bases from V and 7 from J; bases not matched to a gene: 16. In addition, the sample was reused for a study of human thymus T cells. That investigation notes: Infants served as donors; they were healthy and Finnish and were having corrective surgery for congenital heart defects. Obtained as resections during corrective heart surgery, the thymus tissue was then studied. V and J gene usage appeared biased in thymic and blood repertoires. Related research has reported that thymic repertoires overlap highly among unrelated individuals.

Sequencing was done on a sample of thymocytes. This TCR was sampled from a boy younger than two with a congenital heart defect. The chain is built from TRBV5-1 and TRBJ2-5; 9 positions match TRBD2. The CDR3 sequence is CASSLGGHWREGRGTQYF. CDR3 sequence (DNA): TGCGCCAGCAGCTTGGGCGGACACTGGCGGGAGGGCCGGGGGACCCAGTACTTC.